The 26 T cell receptor beta chains given below trace back to one sample, sequenced in a study of early T cells in non-severe SARS-CoV-2 infection listed by TCRdb under 2021. Library generation was performed with 5' RACE. The run used a NextSeq 500. Using fastp at Q25 and MiXCR, TCRdb reprocessed the public reads and kept productive beta chains. Duplicate CDR3 protein sequences are folded into a single record with the most common DNA and genes. A total of fewer than 65,000 distinct CDR3 sequences appear in this sample, roughly 7.1% of them only once. More than 9% of the sample is taken by the ten largest. Material: whole blood, obtained at baseline. The receptors were gathered from an adult who was a healthcare worker with PCR-confirmed SARS-CoV-2 infection or an uninfected control (not recorded which).

There are a few counts of this clonotype. The chain is built from TRBV28 and TRBJ2-1; the match to TRBD2 covers 8 bases. This CDR3 is built from 17 residues. J was trimmed by 2 bases and V by 4 bases; bases with no gene match: 10. The germline gives CDR1 MDHEN, CDR2 SYDVKM. The CDR3 DNA is TGTGCCAGCAGTTCCGATAAAGCGGGAGTTCCCTACAATGAGCAGTTCTTC. Translating it yields CASSSDKAGVPYNEQFF.

This clonotype was observed a handful of times. This chain joins TRBV11-3 and TRBJ2-3; 8 bases are shared with TRBD1. Germline V lookup: CDR1 SGHNT, CDR2 YENEEA. J lost 2 bases, V lost 5 bases, and 9 bases had no gene match. This CDR3 has 16 residues. CDR3 DNA sequence: TGTGCCAGCAGCCCCTTGACAGGGGCTGACACAGATACGCAGTATTTT. Translation gives CASSPLTGADTDTQYF. Combining the CDR3 with reference TRBV11-3 and TRBJ2-3 gives the whole variable domain EAGVVQSPRYKIIEKKQPVAFWCNPISGHNTLYWYLQNLGQGPELLIRYENEEAVDDSQLPKDRFSAERLKGVDSTLKIQPAELGDSAVYLCASSPLTGADTDTQYFGPGTRLTVL.

This clonotype appeared many times. The chain joins TRBV28 to TRBJ2-7, with D possibly matching TRBD2 (5 bases). The CDR3 sequence is 15 residues long. CDR1 is MDHEN, CDR2 SYDVKM, per germline. V was clipped by 5 bases and J by 0 bases, with 14 bases between them. This chain's CDR3 is CASSPTADYSYEQYF. Written as DNA, the CDR3 is TGTGCCAGCAGTCCCACAGCGGATTACTCCTACGAGCAGTACTTC. The entire variable domain, with the rest obtained from reference TRBV28 and TRBJ2-7, is as follows: DVKVTQSSRYLVKRTGEKVFLECVQDMDHENMFWYRQDPGLGLRLIYFSYDVKMKEKGDIPEGYSVSREKKERFSLILESASTNQTSMYLCASSPTADYSYEQYFGPGTRLTVT.

J is TRBJ1-2 and V is TRBV18; possible D gene TRBD1, 5 bases. Germline-derived CDR1 and CDR2 are KGHSH and LQKENI. The CDR3 length is 13 residues. Trimming shortened V by 4 bases and J by 7 bases, and 13 bases separated the two germline ends. The CDR3 spells CASSRQGRSGYTF. DNA of the CDR3: TGTGCCAGCTCACGGCAGGGTCGAAGTGGCTACACCTTC.

This clonotype has ten or more counts. J is TRBJ2-5 and V is TRBV12-3 or TRBV12-4, with D maybe TRBD1 (6 bases). This CDR3 has 15 residues. The V and J ends lost 3 bases and 2 bases respectively, with 13 bases between them. This CDR3 is CASSLTGLMQETQYF. The CDR3 nucleotides are TGTGCCAGCAGTTTGACAGGACTCATGCAAGAGACCCAGTACTTC.

This clonotype was seen repeatedly, ten times or more. This chain connects TRBV6-1 to TRBJ2-1; D possibly corresponds to TRBD2 (6 bases). V lost 2 bases, J lost 4 bases, and 12 bases lay in between. CDR3 length: 15 amino acids. Germline V CDR1 and CDR2: MNHNS, SASEGT. The CDR3: CASSESDYVYNEQFF. DNA for the CDR3: TGTGCCAGCAGTGAATCGGACTATGTGTACAATGAGCAGTTCTTC.

This clonotype came up many times. The chain is built from TRBV7-2 and TRBJ2-7; TRBD2 aligns across 14 bases. The V gene end was trimmed by 3 bases and the J gene end by 3 bases; junction bases not matched to a gene: 1. CDR1 is SGHTA and CDR2 is FQGNSA in the germline V gene. This CDR3 has 15 amino acids. The CDR3 here is CASSLGLAGVYEQYF. The CDR3 DNA sequence: TGTGCCAGCAGCTTGGGACTAGCGGGAGTCTACGAGCAGTACTTC.

V usage is TRBV19 and J usage is TRBJ2-1; 8 nucleotides match TRBD2. Germline CDR1 and CDR2: LNHDA and SQIVND (reference sequence). The CDR3 covers 16 residues. V trimming: 3 bases; J trimming: 9 bases; junction bases outside the gene matches: 13. The CDR3 sequence is CASSIQGTSRLVEQFF. The DNA for the CDR3 is TGTGCCAGTAGTATTCAGGGGACTAGTAGGCTAGTTGAGCAGTTCTTC.

This clonotype was observed a handful of times. V gene TRBV4-3 combines with J gene TRBJ2-5; 8 bases match TRBD2. The CDR3 is 16 amino acids. Germline lookup yields CDR1 LGHNA and CDR2 YSLEER. V lost 4 bases to trimming and J lost 5 bases; unmatched junction nucleotides: 12. CDR3 sequence reads: CASSRSPGGLSETQYF. CDR3 in DNA: TGCGCCAGCAGCCGATCTCCGGGGGGGCTGTCGGAGACCCAGTACTTC.

V is TRBV5-5 and J is TRBJ1-4, with D possibly TRBD1 on 6 matching bases. This CDR3 comprises 15 residues. Germline V gene data show CDR1 as SGHKS and CDR2 as YYEKEE (reference sequence). V was cut by 4 bases and J by 3 bases, with 13 bases left in between. The CDR3: CASSAGQFANEKLFF. The CDR3 coding sequence is TGTGCCAGCAGCGCCGGACAGTTTGCTAATGAAAAACTGTTTTTT.

This clonotype occurred many times. The rearrangement links TRBV10-3 to TRBJ2-1, with D tentatively TRBD2 (5 bases). V lost 2 bases, J lost 6 bases, and 17 bases lay in between. The germline gives CDR1 ENHRY, CDR2 SYGVKD. The CDR3 consists of 16 residues. CDR3 amino acids: CAISEPGSVGFNEQFF. For the CDR3, the DNA is TGTGCCATCAGTGAGCCGGGGTCGGTTGGCTTCAATGAGCAGTTCTTC.

The table lists this clonotype with many counts. The V and J genes are TRBV7-2 and TRBJ2-3; 10 bases match TRBD2. With 5 bases clipped from V and 2 bases from J, the junction kept 7 bases outside the gene matches. CDR1 SGHTA and CDR2 FQGNSA come from the germline V gene. The CDR3 is 16 residues long. The CDR3 coding sequence is TGTGCCAGCAGCCCTCTAGCGGGAGTAACCACAGATACGCAGTATTTT. This sequence encodes CASSPLAGVTTDTQYF.

This clonotype was seen only a few times. This rearrangement joins TRBV12-3 or TRBV12-4 to TRBJ2-1; 8 bases align to TRBD2. The CDR3 totals 15 residues. Trimming took 3 bases from V and 6 from J; bases not matched to a gene: 7. CDR3 residues: CASSFGRAKINEQFF. The CDR3 DNA is TGTGCCAGCAGTTTCGGGAGGGCCAAAATCAATGAGCAGTTCTTC.

V usage is TRBV5-1 and J usage is TRBJ2-1; no clear D gene. The germline V gene has CDR1 SGHRS and CDR2 YFSETQ. Trimming stripped 5 bases from V and 5 bases from J, with 14 bases between. The CDR3 sequence is 14 residues long. CDR3 protein: CASSKTLPNNEQFF. CDR3 nucleotide sequence: TGCGCCAGCAGTAAAACACTCCCTAACAATGAGCAGTTCTTC.

This clonotype has at least ten counts. The V call is TRBV12-3 or TRBV12-4, the J call TRBJ2-7; D might be TRBD1 (5 bases). V was shortened by 2 bases and J by 5 bases, with 16 bases between the two germline ends. The CDR3 contains 15 residues. CDR3 bases: TGTGCCAGCAGTTTAAGGCAGGGCTTTTCCAACGAGCAGTACTTC. Translating it yields CASSLRQGFSNEQYF.

The chain uses TRBV7-9 and TRBJ2-2; 9 bases map to TRBD2. The germline CDR1 and CDR2 sequences are SEHNR and FQNEAQ (reference sequence). V lost 2 bases to trimming and J lost 6 bases; unmatched junction nucleotides: 10. The CDR3 consists of 17 residues. This chain's CDR3 is CASSLRNVAGVAGELFF. CDR3 DNA: TGTGCCAGCAGCTTACGTAACGTAGCGGGAGTAGCCGGGGAGCTGTTTTTT.

There are many counts of this clonotype. V and J are TRBV10-3 and TRBJ2-7; D gene unclear. Trimming shortened V by 0 bases and J by 4 bases, and 7 bases separated the two germline ends. The germline CDR1 and CDR2 sequences are ENHRY and SYGVKD. The CDR3 has 13 residues. In nucleotides, the CDR3 is TGTGCCATCAGTGAGTCGGACCGATACGAGCAGTACTTC. It codes for CAISESDRYEQYF.

This clonotype was observed a handful of times. The V gene is TRBV29-1, the J gene TRBJ2-5; 8 bases align to TRBD2. Germline-derived CDR1 and CDR2 are SQVTM and ANQGSEA. The CDR3 is 13 amino acids. J lost 5 bases, V lost 4 bases, and 6 bases had no gene match. The CDR3 nucleotides are TGCAGCGTTGGGAGCGGGAGCTCTGAGACCCAGTACTTC. Protein: CSVGSGSSETQYF. Variable domain in full (rest from reference TRBV29-1 and TRBJ2-5): SAVISQKPSRDICQRGTSLTIQCQVDSQVTMMFWYRQQPGQSLTLIATANQGSEATYESGFVIDKFPISRPNLTFSTLTVSNMSPEDSSIYLCSVGSGSSETQYFGPGTRLLVL.

This clonotype was recorded many times. The chain has TRBV29-1 and TRBJ2-7; D is possibly TRBD2 (6 bases). CDR1 and CDR2 from the germline V gene are SQVTM and ANQGSEA. Trimming removed 4 bases from V and 7 bases from J, with 20 bases in between. This CDR3 comprises 14 residues. The CDR3 DNA reads as TGCAGCGTTGTTCCATCCGGGAGAAGGTGGGAGCAGTACTTC. Translation: CSVVPSGRRWEQYF.

This chain links TRBV6-2 or TRBV6-3 with TRBJ2-3; 9 bases are shared with TRBD2. V shed 7 bases, J shed 2 bases, and the junction held 10 bases outside the gene matches. Germline V gives CDR1 MNHEY, CDR2 SVGEGT. The CDR3 totals 16 residues. The CDR3: CASTRALAGITDTQYF. DNA for the CDR3: TGTGCCAGCACCCGAGCCCTAGCGGGGATCACAGATACGCAGTATTTT.

In this sample, this clonotype turned up a few times. The chain links TRBV3-1 to TRBJ2-1, with 9 bases fitting TRBD2. CDR1 and CDR2 from the germline V gene are LGHDT and YNNKEL (reference sequence). V dropped 0 bases and J dropped 4; count of bases not matched to a gene: 19. CDR3 length: 21 amino acids. CDR3 coding DNA: TGTGCCAGCAGCCAAGATCCGGGACTAGCTAGGAGAGGAGGGGGGTACAATGAGCAGTTCTTC. Translating gives CASSQDPGLARRGGGYNEQFF.

This clonotype has ten or more counts. The chain recombines TRBV7-2 with TRBJ2-2; maybe TRBD2 (6 bases). Trimming took off 6 bases at V and 0 bases at J, with 11 bases between the two ends. This CDR3 is built from 15 residues. CDR1 is SGHTA, CDR2 FQGNSA, per germline. CDR3 amino acids: CASRDRLANTGELFF. The CDR3 DNA reads as TGTGCCAGCAGGGATCGACTAGCGAACACCGGGGAGCTGTTTTTT.

This clonotype has at least ten counts. The V gene is TRBV25-1, the J gene TRBJ2-5, with TRBD2 matching 10 bases. The germline gives CDR1 MGHDK, CDR2 SYGVNS. The length of the CDR3 is 16 residues. V trimming: 4 bases; J trimming: 5 bases; junction bases outside the gene matches: 10. CDR3 nucleotides: TGTGCCAGCAGTGGGCCTAGCGGGGGTTACTTCGAGACCCAGTACTTC. It encodes CASSGPSGGYFETQYF. The variable domain in full, completed from reference TRBV25-1 and TRBJ2-5, reads EADIYQTPRYLVIGTGKKITLECSQTMGHDKMYWYQQDPGMELHLIHYSYGVNSTEKGDLSSESTVSRIRTEHFPLTLESARPSHTSQYLCASSGPSGGYFETQYFGPGTRLLVL.

This clonotype was seen repeatedly, ten times or more. V usage is TRBV27 and J usage is TRBJ2-1, with D possibly called TRBD1 or TRBD2 (5 bases each). Trimming shortened V by 2 bases and J by 4 bases, and 15 bases separated the two germline ends. CDR1 and CDR2 (germline): MNHEY, SMNVEV (reference sequence). The CDR3 has 16 residues. CDR3 protein: CASSLTGPGNYNEQFF. The CDR3 nucleotides read TGTGCCAGCAGTTTAACGGGGCCCGGGAATTACAATGAGCAGTTCTTC.

This clonotype was observed many times. The chain recombines TRBV11-2 with TRBJ2-4; D gene ambiguous. This CDR3 comprises 14 residues. Trimming left V 5 bases short and J 0 bases short, with 8 bases between. CDR1 and CDR2 (germline): SGHAT, FQNNGV. CDR3 in amino acids: CASSTTAAKNIQYF. The CDR3 nucleotides are TGTGCCAGCAGCACTACAGCAGCCAAAAACATTCAGTACTTC.

This chain connects TRBV7-9 to TRBJ2-7, with 10 bases that match TRBD2. Germline CDR1 SEHNR, CDR2 FQNEAQ (reference sequence). V lost 5 bases, J lost 0 bases, and 7 bases stayed unmatched. The length of the CDR3 is 16 residues. The CDR3 loop is CASSTWTSGNSYEQYF. The CDR3 bases are TGTGCCAGCAGCACGTGGACTAGCGGTAACTCCTACGAGCAGTACTTC.